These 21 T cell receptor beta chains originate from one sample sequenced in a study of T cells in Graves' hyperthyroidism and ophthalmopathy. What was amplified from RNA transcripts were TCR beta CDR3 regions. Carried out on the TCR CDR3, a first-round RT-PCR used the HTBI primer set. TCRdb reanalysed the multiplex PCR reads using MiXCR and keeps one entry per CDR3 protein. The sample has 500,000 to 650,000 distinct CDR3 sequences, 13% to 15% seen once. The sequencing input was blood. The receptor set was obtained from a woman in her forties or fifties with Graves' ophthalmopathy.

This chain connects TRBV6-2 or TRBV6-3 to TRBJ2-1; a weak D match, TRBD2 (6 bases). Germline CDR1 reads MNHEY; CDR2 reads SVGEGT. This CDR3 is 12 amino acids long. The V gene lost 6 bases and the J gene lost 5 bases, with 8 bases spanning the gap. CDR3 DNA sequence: TGTGCCAGCAGGGACTATAACAATGAGCAGTTCTTC. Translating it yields CASRDYNNEQFF.

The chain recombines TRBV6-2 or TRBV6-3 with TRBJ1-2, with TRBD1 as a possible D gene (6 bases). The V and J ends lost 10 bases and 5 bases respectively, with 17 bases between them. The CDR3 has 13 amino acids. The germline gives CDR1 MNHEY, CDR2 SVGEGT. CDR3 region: CATGDRPTYGYTF. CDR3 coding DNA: TGTGCCACCGGAGACAGGCCCACTTATGGCTACACCTTC.

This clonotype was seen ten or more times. CDR3 DNA: TGTGCCAGCATCACTTACAACCTGGGGACCTCTGGGGCCAACGTCCTGACTTTC. It is translated as CASITYNLGTSGANVLTF. V usage is TRBV28 and J usage is TRBJ2-6; D possibly matches TRBD1 or TRBD2 (5 bases each). The CDR3 sequence is 18 residues long. The germline gives CDR1 MDHEN, CDR2 SYDVKM. V gave up 7 bases and J gave up 0 bases, with 19 bases separating them.

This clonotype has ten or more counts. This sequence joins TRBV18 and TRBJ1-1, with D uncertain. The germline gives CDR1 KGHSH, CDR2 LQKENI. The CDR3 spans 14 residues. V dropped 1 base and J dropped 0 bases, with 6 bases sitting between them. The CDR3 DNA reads TGTGCCAGCTCACCACGGGTGGTGAACACTGAAGCTTTCTTT. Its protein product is CASSPRVVNTEAFF.

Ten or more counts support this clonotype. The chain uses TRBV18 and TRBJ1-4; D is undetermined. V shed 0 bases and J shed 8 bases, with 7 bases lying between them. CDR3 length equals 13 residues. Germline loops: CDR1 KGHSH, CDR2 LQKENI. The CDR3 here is CASSPPSTEKLFF. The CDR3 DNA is TGTGCCAGCTCACCACCCTCTACAGAAAAACTGTTTTTT.

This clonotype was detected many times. CDR3 in DNA: TGTGCCAGCAGTTTACCGACACTTGAAGCTTTCTTT. It encodes CASSLPTLEAFF. The V call is TRBV28, the J call TRBJ1-1; unclear D gene. The germline gives CDR1 MDHEN, CDR2 SYDVKM. This CDR3 has 12 residues. Trimming left V 2 bases short and J 7 bases short, with 8 bases between.

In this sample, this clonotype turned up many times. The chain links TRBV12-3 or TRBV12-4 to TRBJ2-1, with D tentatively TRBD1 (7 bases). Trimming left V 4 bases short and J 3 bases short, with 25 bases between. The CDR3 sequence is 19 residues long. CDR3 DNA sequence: TGTGCCAGCAGTTCCCATTCGAGACGGACAGGCGGGATCTACAATGAGCAGTTCTTC. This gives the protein CASSSHSRRTGGIYNEQFF.

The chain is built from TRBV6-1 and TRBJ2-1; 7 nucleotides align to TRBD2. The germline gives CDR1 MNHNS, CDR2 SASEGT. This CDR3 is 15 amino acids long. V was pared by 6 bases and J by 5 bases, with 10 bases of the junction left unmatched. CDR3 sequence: CASSPPWGGDNEQFF. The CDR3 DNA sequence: TGTGCCAGCAGCCCTCCCTGGGGGGGGGACAATGAGCAGTTCTTC.

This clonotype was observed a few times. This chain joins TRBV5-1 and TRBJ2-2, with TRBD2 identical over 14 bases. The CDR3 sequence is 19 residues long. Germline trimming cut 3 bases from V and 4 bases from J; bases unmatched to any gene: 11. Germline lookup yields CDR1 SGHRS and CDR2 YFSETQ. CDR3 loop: CASSSPGTSGSFATGELFF. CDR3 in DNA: TGCGCCAGCAGCTCTCCCGGGACTAGCGGGAGTTTCGCCACCGGGGAGCTGTTTTTT.

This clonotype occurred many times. The CDR3 nucleotides read TGTGCCAGCAGTCCCCGACAGGGGGCAAGCTACGAGCAGTACTTC. Protein: CASSPRQGASYEQYF. The V gene is TRBV6-1, the J gene TRBJ2-7; TRBD1 aligns across 10 bases. The CDR3 contains 15 residues. V lost 5 bases and J lost 3; bases outside the gene matches: 7. Germline V gene sequence: CDR1 MNHNS, CDR2 SASEGT.

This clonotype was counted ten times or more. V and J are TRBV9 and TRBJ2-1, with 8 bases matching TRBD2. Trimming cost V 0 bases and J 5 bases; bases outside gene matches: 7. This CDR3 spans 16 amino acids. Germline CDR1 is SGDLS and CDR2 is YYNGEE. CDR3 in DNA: TGTGCCAGCAGCGTAGGTGGTTTAGCGGGACACAATGAGCAGTTCTTC. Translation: CASSVGGLAGHNEQFF.

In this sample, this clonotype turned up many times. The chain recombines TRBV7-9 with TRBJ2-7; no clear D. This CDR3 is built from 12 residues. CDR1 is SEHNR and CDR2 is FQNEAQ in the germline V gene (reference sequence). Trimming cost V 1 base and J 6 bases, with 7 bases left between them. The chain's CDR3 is CASSLVGSEQYF. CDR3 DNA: TGTGCCAGCAGCTTAGTGGGTAGCGAGCAGTACTTC.

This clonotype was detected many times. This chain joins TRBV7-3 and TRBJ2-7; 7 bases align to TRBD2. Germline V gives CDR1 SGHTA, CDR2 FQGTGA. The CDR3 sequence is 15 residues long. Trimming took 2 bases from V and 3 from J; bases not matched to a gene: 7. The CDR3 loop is CASSLVGGDGYEQYF. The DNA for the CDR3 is TGTGCCAGCAGCTTAGTGGGGGGGGACGGCTACGAGCAGTACTTC.

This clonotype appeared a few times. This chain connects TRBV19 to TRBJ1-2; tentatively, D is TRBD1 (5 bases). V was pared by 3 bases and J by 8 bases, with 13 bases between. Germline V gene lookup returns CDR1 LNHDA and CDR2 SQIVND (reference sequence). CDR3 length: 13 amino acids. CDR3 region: CASSIFEGRGYTF. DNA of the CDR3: TGTGCCAGTAGTATTTTTGAGGGACGCGGCTACACCTTC.

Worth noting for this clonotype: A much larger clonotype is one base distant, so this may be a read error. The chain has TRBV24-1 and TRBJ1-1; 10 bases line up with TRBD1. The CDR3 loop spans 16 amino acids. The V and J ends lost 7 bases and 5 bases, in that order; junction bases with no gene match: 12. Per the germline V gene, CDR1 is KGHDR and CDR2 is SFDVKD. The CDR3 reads CATRPGTGADLTEAFF. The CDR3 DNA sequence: TGTGCCACCAGACCCGGGACAGGGGCTGATCTAACTGAAGCTTTCTTT.

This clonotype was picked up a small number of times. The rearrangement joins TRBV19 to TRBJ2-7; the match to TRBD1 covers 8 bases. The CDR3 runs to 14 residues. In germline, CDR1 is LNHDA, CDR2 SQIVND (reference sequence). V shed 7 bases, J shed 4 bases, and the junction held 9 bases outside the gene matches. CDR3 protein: CASTPGQGVYEQYF. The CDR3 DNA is TGTGCCAGTACCCCCGGACAGGGTGTGTACGAGCAGTACTTC.

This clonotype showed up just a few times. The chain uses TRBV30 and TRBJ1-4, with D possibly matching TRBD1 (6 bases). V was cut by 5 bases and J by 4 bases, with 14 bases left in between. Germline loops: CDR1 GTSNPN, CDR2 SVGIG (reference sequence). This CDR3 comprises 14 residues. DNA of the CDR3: TGTGCCTGGGGAGACCAGGGGATTAATGAAAAACTGTTTTTT. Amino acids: CAWGDQGINEKLFF.

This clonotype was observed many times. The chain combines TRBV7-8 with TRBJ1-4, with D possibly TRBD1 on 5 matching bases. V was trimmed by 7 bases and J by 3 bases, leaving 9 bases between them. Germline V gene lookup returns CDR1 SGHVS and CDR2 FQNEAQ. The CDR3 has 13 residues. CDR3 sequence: CASTGTPNEKLFF. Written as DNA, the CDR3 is TGTGCCAGCACCGGGACGCCTAATGAAAAACTGTTTTTT.

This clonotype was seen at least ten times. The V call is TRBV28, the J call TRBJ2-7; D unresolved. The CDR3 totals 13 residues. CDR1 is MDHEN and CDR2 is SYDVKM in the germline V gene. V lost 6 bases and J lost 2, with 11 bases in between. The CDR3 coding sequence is TGTGCCAGCAGCCCAAACGCGGCCTACGAGCAGTACTTC. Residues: CASSPNAAYEQYF.

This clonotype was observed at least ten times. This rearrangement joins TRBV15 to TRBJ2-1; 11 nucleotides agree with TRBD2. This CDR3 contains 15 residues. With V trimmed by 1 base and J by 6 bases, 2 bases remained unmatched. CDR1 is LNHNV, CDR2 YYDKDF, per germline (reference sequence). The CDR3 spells CATSRGLAGGNEQFF. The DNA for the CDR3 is TGTGCCACCAGCAGAGGCCTAGCGGGAGGCAATGAGCAGTTCTTC.

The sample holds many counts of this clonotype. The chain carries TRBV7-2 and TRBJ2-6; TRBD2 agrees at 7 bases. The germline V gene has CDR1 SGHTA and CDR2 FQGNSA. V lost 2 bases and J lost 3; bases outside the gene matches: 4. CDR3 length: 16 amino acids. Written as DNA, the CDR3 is TGTGCCAGCAGCTTACGGGGGGTAGGTGGGGCCAACGTCCTGACTTTC. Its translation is CASSLRGVGGANVLTF.